The 3 T cell receptor beta chains below were found in one sample sequenced in a study of early T cells in non-severe SARS-CoV-2 infection. TCRdb called the 5' RACE reads again in MiXCR, with one record for every CDR3 protein. The table has under 75,000 distinct CDR3 sequences, roughly 13% seen once; the top ten hold almost 8.5%. Source material: whole blood. These receptors were taken from an adult who was a healthcare worker with PCR-confirmed SARS-CoV-2 infection or an uninfected control (not recorded which).

In its sample, this clonotype was seen many times. This chain joins TRBV10-3 and TRBJ2-2; no clear D. The CDR3 totals 15 residues. Germline loops: CDR1 ENHRY, CDR2 SYGVKD. Between the trimmed V and J ends, which lost 1 base and 0 bases, there was a span of 6 bases. CDR3 residues: CAISEFSSNTGELFF. The CDR3 region has the DNA TGTGCCATCAGTGAGTTTTCCTCGAACACCGGGGAGCTGTTTTTT.

Ten or more counts support this clonotype. V usage is TRBV7-2 and J usage is TRBJ2-1; D is possibly TRBD1 or TRBD2 (6 bases each). CDR3 size: 16 residues. Per the germline V gene, CDR1 is SGHTA and CDR2 is FQGNSA. With 5 bases removed from V and 2 bases from J, the gap between germline ends came to 16 bases. This CDR3 is CASSRAGGRTYNEQFF. The CDR3, as DNA: TGTGCCAGCAGCCGCGCCGGGGGCCGAACCTACAATGAGCAGTTCTTC.

The chain carries TRBV20-1 and TRBJ1-4; possible D gene TRBD1, 6 bases. Trimming took off 4 bases at V and 3 bases at J, with 15 bases between the two ends. CDR1 is DFQATT, CDR2 SNEGSKA, per germline (reference sequence). CDR3 length equals 15 residues. In DNA, the CDR3 is TGCAGTGCTACCTTAACAGGGACGCCTAATGAAAAACTGTTTTTT. Protein sequence: CSATLTGTPNEKLFF.